Given below is one T cell receptor (beta chain) in context. Produced via immunoSEQ multiplex PCR; TCRdb's table is partial and in-frame only. Of about 390,000 clones in the sample, approximately 91% were seen once. This entry comes from a study of Ad26.COV2.S vaccination and SARS-CoV-2 variants. There are 17 residues in the CDR3. Per the germline V gene, CDR1 is SNHLY and CDR2 is FYNNEI. Germline trimming cut 6 bases from V and 4 bases from J; bases unmatched to any gene: 14. The treatment denotes: some 19 received Ad26.COV2.S at low or high dose, single or two shots; 5 received placebo; per-sample allocation not given. Sampling took place 63 days after the first vaccine or placebo injection. It was an adult aged 18-55 years in Boston who was the donor.

The genes are TRBV2 and TRBJ2-2; TRBD2 matches at 7 bases. The material was peripheral blood, obtained in a trial of Ad26.COV2.S vaccine versus placebo. This clonotype was obtained from a person between 18 and 60 years old who received the Ad26.COV2.S COVID-19 vaccine or a placebo. The CDR3 region has the DNA TGTGCCAGCAGCGTTAGGCGATCCGGGACTACCACCGGGGAGCTGTTTTTT. Its protein product is CASSVRRSGTTTGELFF.